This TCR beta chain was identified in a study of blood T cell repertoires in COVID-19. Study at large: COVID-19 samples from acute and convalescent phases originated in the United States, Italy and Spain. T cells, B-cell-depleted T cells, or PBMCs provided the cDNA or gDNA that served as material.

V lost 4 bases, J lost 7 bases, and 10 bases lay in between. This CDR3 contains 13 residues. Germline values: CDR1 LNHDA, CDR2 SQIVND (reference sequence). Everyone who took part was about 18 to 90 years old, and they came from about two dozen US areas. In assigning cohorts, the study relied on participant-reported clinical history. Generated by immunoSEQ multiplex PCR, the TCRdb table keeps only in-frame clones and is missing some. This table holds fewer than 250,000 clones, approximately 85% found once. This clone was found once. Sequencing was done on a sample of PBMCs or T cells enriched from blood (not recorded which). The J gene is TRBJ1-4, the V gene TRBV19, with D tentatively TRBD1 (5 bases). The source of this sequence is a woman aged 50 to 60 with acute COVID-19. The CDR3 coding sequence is TGTGCCAGTAGTACGCAGGGCTTTGAAAAACTGTTTTTT. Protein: CASSTQGFEKLFF.